The 5 T cell receptor beta chains below come from one sample, sequenced in a study of persistence of HIV-infected CD4 T cells. An overlapping HIV-1 Gag peptide pool stimulated these cells at about 0.94 ug/peptide/mL. CD4+ T cells upregulating both CD40 ligand and CD69 were sorted as responding cells. Sequencing used immunoSEQ version 4 in survey mode. Libraries were prepared by immunoSEQ multiplex PCR; TCRdb keeps only in-frame clonotypes and omits some of them. The data contain more than 8,500 clones, roughly 85% of them singletons. These TCRs' antigens remain unknown. Specimen: CD4+ T cells sorted from PBMCs after approximately 19-hour stimulation, collected from a patient who received antiretroviral therapy. The receptors derive from an adult woman with HIV who was CMV-seropositive.

V gene TRBV7-2 combines with J gene TRBJ2-2; D ambiguous. CDR1 is SGHTA and CDR2 is FQGNSA in the germline V gene. The germline V and J ends were trimmed by 5 bases and 4 bases, with 11 bases remaining between them. This CDR3 has 14 amino acids. The CDR3 is CASSPLESTGELFF. CDR3 coding DNA: TGTGCCAGCAGCCCCCTGGAGTCCACCGGGGAGCTGTTTTTT.

The chain is built from TRBV25-1 and TRBJ2-7; D is ambiguous. The germline V and J ends were trimmed by 5 bases and 7 bases, with 12 bases remaining between them. The length of the CDR3 is 12 residues. CDR1 and CDR2 (germline): MGHDK, SYGVNS. CDR3 sequence reads: CASSLTPWEQYF. The CDR3 DNA follows: TGTGCCAGCAGTCTCACCCCCTGGGAGCAGTACTTC.

The rearrangement uses TRBV21-1 and TRBJ1-1; the D call TRBD1 from the table was never checked on the DNA. TRBV21-1 is a documented pseudogene. The CDR3 covers 14 residues. CDR3 loop: CASSKGGGSTEAFF. CDR3 nucleotides: TGTGCCAGCAGCAAAGGAGGGGGCAGCACTGAAGCTTTCTTT.

V gene TRBV2 combines with J gene TRBJ1-5; D unresolved. V was clipped by 6 bases and J by 8 bases, with 17 bases between them. Germline V lookup: CDR1 SNHLY, CDR2 FYNNEI. The CDR3 spans 14 residues. The CDR3 sequence is CASSDLSGREPQHF. The CDR3 DNA reads as TGTGCCAGCAGCGACCTATCGGGCCGGGAGCCCCAGCATTTT.

The chain combines TRBV9 with TRBJ1-2, with TRBD1 as a possible D gene (6 bases). The CDR3 runs 15 residues. CDR1 is SGDLS, CDR2 YYNGEE, per germline. Trimming removed 4 bases at V and 9 bases at J, with 22 bases between. Written as DNA, the CDR3 is TGTGCCAGCAGCCCCCAGGGGCAGGGATCTGCCCGCTACACCTTC. Protein sequence: CASSPQGQGSARYTF.